The 2 T cell receptor beta chains presented below share a single source sample, sequenced in a study of blood T cell repertoires in COVID-19. Profiling relied on immunoSEQ multiplex PCR, and the TCRdb table lists in-frame clones only, not all of them. The sample gives 150,000 to 200,000 clones, about 88% of which show up once; about 0.8% is in the top ten. The sequencing input was PBMCs or T cells enriched from blood (not recorded which). All receptors come from a woman between 18 and 29 years old who had recovered from COVID-19.

This clone has more than one count but fewer than ten. The J gene is TRBJ2-7, the V gene TRBV2; TRBD2 agrees at 9 bases. CDR1 and CDR2 (germline): SNHLY, FYNNEI. The V and J ends lost 8 bases and 7 bases, in that order; junction bases with no gene match: 6. CDR3 size: 12 residues. Here the CDR3 reads CASVGLAKEQYF. In DNA form, the CDR3 reads TGTGCCAGCGTGGGACTAGCAAAAGAGCAGTACTTC.

This clone has a single count. The V call is TRBV10-3, the J call TRBJ1-2; TRBD1 agrees at 8 bases. The junction had 15 bases not matched to a gene; V was cut back by 10 bases and J by 5 bases. Germline V CDR1 and CDR2: ENHRY, SYGVKD. CDR3 length equals 15 residues. CDR3 coding DNA: TGTGCCACCGAAGATCGGACAGGGCCGGTATATGGCTACACCTTC. This encodes CATEDRTGPVYGYTF.